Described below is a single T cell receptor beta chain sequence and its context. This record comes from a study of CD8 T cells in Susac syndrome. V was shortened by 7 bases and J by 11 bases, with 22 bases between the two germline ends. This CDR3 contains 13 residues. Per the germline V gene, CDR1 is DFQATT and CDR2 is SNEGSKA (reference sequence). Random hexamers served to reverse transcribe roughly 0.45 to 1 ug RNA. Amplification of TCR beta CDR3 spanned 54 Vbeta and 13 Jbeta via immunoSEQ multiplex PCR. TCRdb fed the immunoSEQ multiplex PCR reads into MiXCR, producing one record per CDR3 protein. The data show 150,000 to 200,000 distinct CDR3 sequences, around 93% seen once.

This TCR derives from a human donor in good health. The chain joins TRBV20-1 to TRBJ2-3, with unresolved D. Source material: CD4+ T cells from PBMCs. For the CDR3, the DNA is TGCAGTGTAGGCGACCCTGGATTGAACGGGCAGTATTTT. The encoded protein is CSVGDPGLNGQYF.